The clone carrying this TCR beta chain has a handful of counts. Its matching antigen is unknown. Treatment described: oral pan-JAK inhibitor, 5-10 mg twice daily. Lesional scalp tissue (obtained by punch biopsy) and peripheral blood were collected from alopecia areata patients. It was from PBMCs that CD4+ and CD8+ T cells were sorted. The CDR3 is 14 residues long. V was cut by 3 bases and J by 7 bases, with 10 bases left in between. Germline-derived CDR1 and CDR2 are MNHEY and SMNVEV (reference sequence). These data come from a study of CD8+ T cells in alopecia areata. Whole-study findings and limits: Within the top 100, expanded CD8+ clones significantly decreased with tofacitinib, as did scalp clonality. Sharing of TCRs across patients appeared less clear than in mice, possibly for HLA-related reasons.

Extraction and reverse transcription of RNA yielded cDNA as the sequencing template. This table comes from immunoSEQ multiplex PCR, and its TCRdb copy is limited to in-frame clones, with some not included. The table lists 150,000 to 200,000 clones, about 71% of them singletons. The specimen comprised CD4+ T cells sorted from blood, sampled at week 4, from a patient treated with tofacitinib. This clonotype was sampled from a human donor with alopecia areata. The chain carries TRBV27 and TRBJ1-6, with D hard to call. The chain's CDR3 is CASSFSATNSPLHF. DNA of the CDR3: TGTGCCAGCAGTTTCAGTGCTACCAATTCACCCCTCCACTTT.